One and the same sample provided the 22 T cell receptor beta chains below, sequenced in a study of OX40 agonist ivuxolimab in advanced cancers. The data were produced by immunoSEQ multiplex PCR, yet TCRdb's version contains in-frame clones alone and is incomplete. The table lists fewer than 50,000 clones, 87% of them singletons. The sample in question was CD4+ or CD8+ T cells sorted from blood, obtained in a trial of the OX40 agonist ivuxolimab. The receptors come from an adult with an advanced solid tumor such as melanoma, head and neck, liver or kidney cancer.

The genes are TRBV5-1 and TRBJ2-5; D is unclear. With 0 bases removed from V and 2 bases from J, the gap between germline ends came to 8 bases. CDR3 length: 14 amino acids. CDR1 SGHRS and CDR2 YFSETQ come from the germline V gene. The CDR3 sequence: CASSLEPGQETQYF. Written as DNA, the CDR3 is TGCGCCAGCAGCTTGGAGCCCGGGCAAGAGACCCAGTACTTC. The full variable domain, rest sourced from reference TRBV5-1 and TRBJ2-5, is KAGVTQTPRYLIKTRGQQVTLSCSPISGHRSVSWYQQTPGQGLQFLFEYFSETQRNKGNFPGRFSGRQFSNSRSEMNVSTLELGDSALYLCASSLEPGQETQYFGPGTRLLVL.

The V gene is TRBV14, the J gene TRBJ2-3, with TRBD1 matching 10 bases. Trimming cost V 4 bases and J 4 bases; bases outside gene matches: 5. The CDR3 loop spans 15 amino acids. Germline assignment: CDR1 SGHDN and CDR2 FVKESK. The CDR3, as DNA: TGTGCCAGCAGCCGCGGGGACAGGGGCTCAGATACGCAGTATTTT. This translates into CASSRGDRGSDTQYF.

The chain links TRBV19 to TRBJ1-5, with D possibly being TRBD1 (5 bases). This CDR3 is 14 amino acids long. The germline CDR1 and CDR2 sequences are LNHDA and SQIVND (reference sequence). Trimming left V 4 bases short and J 7 bases short, with 14 bases between. The DNA of the CDR3 is TGTGCCAGTAGTACCCGGGACGGTCGGCAGCCCCAGCATTTT. The encoded protein is CASSTRDGRQPQHF.

CDR3 in DNA: TGTGCCAGCAGCGCGGAAACAGGGAGGTCTGAAGCTTTCTTT. Its translation: CASSAETGRSEAFF. This chain connects TRBV5-4 to TRBJ1-1; a weak D match, TRBD1 (6 bases). The CDR3 runs to 14 residues. Germline CDR1 SGHNT, CDR2 YYREEE (reference sequence). Trimming took 4 bases from V and 6 from J, leaving 16 bases between them.

The J gene is TRBJ1-4, the V gene TRBV2; D is uncertain. The germline V gene has CDR1 SNHLY and CDR2 FYNNEI. Trimming cost V 7 bases and J 6 bases, with 15 bases left between them. The CDR3 runs to 14 residues. The CDR3 sequence is CASKRRVGYEKLFF. CDR3 DNA sequence: TGTGCCAGCAAGAGAAGGGTGGGGTATGAAAAACTGTTTTTT.

This clone was detected a few times. This chain joins TRBV30 and TRBJ2-2; D is perhaps TRBD1 (5 bases). Trimming pared 1 base from V and 5 bases from J, leaving 8 bases between. Germline values: CDR1 GTSNPN, CDR2 SVGIG (reference sequence). The length of the CDR3 is 13 residues. Written as DNA, the CDR3 is TGTGCCTGGAGTGAGGGGCCGACCGGGGAGCTGTTTTTT. Protein product: CAWSEGPTGELFF.

The gene calls are TRBV6-5 and TRBJ2-1; 8 bases match TRBD1. Per germline, CDR1 MNHEY and CDR2 SVGAGI. Trimming cost V 4 bases and J 2 bases; bases outside gene matches: 4. This CDR3 contains 15 residues. CDR3 residues: CASSSGGQAYNEQFF. In DNA form, the CDR3 reads TGTGCCAGCAGTTCCGGGGGACAGGCCTACAATGAGCAGTTCTTC.

J is TRBJ2-3 and V is TRBV7-8; TRBD2 agrees at 8 bases. With V trimmed by 2 bases and J by 4 bases, 2 bases remained unmatched. CDR3 length: 14 residues. Looked up from germline, CDR1 is SGHVS and CDR2 is FQNEAQ. CDR3 residues: CASSLRTSPDTQYF. CDR3 nucleotide sequence: TGTGCCAGCAGCTTAAGGACTAGCCCAGATACGCAGTATTTT.

The genes are TRBV9 and TRBJ2-1; D call uncertain. Trimming stripped 0 bases from V and 2 bases from J, with 6 bases between. This CDR3 is 14 amino acids long. Germline assignment: CDR1 SGDLS and CDR2 YYNGEE. The CDR3 sequence is CASSVVRAYNEQFF. CDR3 DNA sequence: TGTGCCAGCAGCGTAGTAAGGGCCTACAATGAGCAGTTCTTC.

V gene TRBV5-5 combines with J gene TRBJ1-2; the match to TRBD1 covers 7 bases. In germline, CDR1 is SGHKS, CDR2 YYEKEE (reference sequence). The CDR3 runs to 16 residues. V was clipped by 2 bases and J by 2 bases; unmatched bases: 9. In nucleotides, the CDR3 is TGTGCCAGCAGCTTCACCTACAGGGGAGGGAACTATGGCTACACCTTC. It specifies CASSFTYRGGNYGYTF.

The CDR3 coding sequence is TGTGCCAGCAGCGTAGAGAGTTCGGGGCGGGAGAGAGGAGAGCAGTTCTTC. Translating gives CASSVESSGRERGEQFF. The chain has TRBV9 and TRBJ2-1, with TRBD2 matching 7 bases. The CDR3 spans 17 residues. The germline CDR1 and CDR2 sequences are SGDLS and YYNGEE. Trimming at V came to 0 bases and at J to 10 bases, leaving 16 bases not matched to a gene.

The chain joins TRBV7-2 to TRBJ2-7; D gene unclear. CDR3 length: 14 amino acids. Trimming took 5 bases from V and 4 from J, leaving 15 bases between them. Germline CDR1 SGHTA, CDR2 FQGNSA. In nucleotides, the CDR3 is TGTGCCAGCAGCCAGCGAAGGTTGGGGTACGAGCAGTACTTC. This sequence encodes CASSQRRLGYEQYF.

The V call is TRBV19, the J call TRBJ2-2; perhaps D is TRBD1 or TRBD2 (6 bases each). The CDR3 sequence is 15 residues long. Germline V gene data show CDR1 as LNHDA and CDR2 as SQIVND (reference sequence). With 6 bases removed from V and 7 bases from J, the gap between germline ends came to 18 bases. The CDR3 here is CASSLGGHKDGELFF. The CDR3 DNA sequence: TGTGCCAGTAGCTTGGGGGGACATAAGGACGGGGAGCTGTTTTTT.

The chain uses TRBV7-6 and TRBJ2-1, with D perhaps being TRBD1 or TRBD2 (5 bases each). From germline, CDR1 is SGHVS and CDR2 FNYEAQ. Trimming left V 0 bases short and J 9 bases short, with 9 bases between. The CDR3 is 13 amino acids. In DNA, the CDR3 is TGTGCCAGCAGCTTAGCAACTAGGGGTGAGCAGTTCTTC. Translating it yields CASSLATRGEQFF. Supplemented by reference TRBV7-6 and TRBJ2-1, the full variable domain reads GAGVSQSPRYKVTKRGQDVALRCDPISGHVSLYWYRQALGQGPEFLTYFNYEAQQDKSGLPNDRFSAERPEGSISTLTIQRTEQRDSAMYRCASSLATRGEQFFGPGTRLTVL.

The V call is TRBV7-9, the J call TRBJ2-1; D uncertain. CDR3 size: 12 residues. Between the trimmed V and J ends, which lost 1 base and 8 bases, there was a span of 6 bases. Looked up from germline, CDR1 is SEHNR and CDR2 is FQNEAQ (reference sequence). CDR3 coding DNA: TGTGCCAGCAGCTTAGGTCGAGATGAGCAGTTCTTC. Translated, it gives CASSLGRDEQFF.

This sequence joins TRBV7-2 and TRBJ2-4; D is possibly TRBD1 (6 bases). Trimming shortened V by 5 bases and J by 8 bases, and 16 bases separated the two germline ends. In germline, CDR1 is SGHTA, CDR2 FQGNSA. The CDR3 loop spans 14 amino acids. CDR3 in DNA: TGTGCCAGCAGCATACAGGGTGGTGGAGACATTCAGTACTTC. Protein sequence: CASSIQGGGDIQYF.

V is TRBV6-1 and J is TRBJ1-6; D not resolved. In germline, CDR1 is MNHNS, CDR2 SASEGT. The CDR3 length is 15 residues. Trimming stripped 6 bases from V and 0 bases from J, with 9 bases between. CDR3 in DNA: TGTGCCAGCAGGGGCTCTAACTCCTATAATTCACCCCTCCACTTT. Translation: CASRGSNSYNSPLHF.

A few counts support this clone. The chain couples TRBV4-2 to TRBJ2-7, with 8 bases fitting TRBD1. V gave up 0 bases and J gave up 7 bases; unmatched junction bases: 8. The CDR3 length is 15 residues. From germline, CDR1 is LGHNA and CDR2 YNFKEQ. The CDR3 reads CASSQETGARREQYF. The CDR3 nucleotides are TGTGCCAGCAGCCAAGAGACAGGGGCGCGGAGGGAGCAGTACTTC.

This chain connects TRBV2 to TRBJ1-4; 7 nucleotides agree with TRBD1. Trimming took 1 base from V and 5 from J; bases not matched to a gene: 4. The CDR3 is 15 residues long. Germline V gives CDR1 SNHLY, CDR2 FYNNEI. Written as DNA, the CDR3 is TGTGCCAGCAGTGAAGAGGCAGGGGGAAATGAAAAACTGTTTTTT. Translated, it gives CASSEEAGGNEKLFF.

The V call is TRBV6-1, the J call TRBJ2-7; D remains ambiguous. This CDR3 is 14 amino acids long. Trimming left V 0 bases short and J 2 bases short, with 8 bases between. Germline values: CDR1 MNHNS, CDR2 SASEGT. Written as DNA, the CDR3 is TGTGCCAGCAGTGAAGCGTACATAGCCTACGAGCAGTACTTC. This encodes CASSEAYIAYEQYF.

The genes are TRBV5-1 and TRBJ2-5; 9 nucleotides agree with TRBD1. Germline trimming cut 3 bases from V and 5 bases from J; bases unmatched to any gene: 8. Germline V gene sequence: CDR1 SGHRS, CDR2 YFSETQ. The CDR3 spans 15 residues. CDR3 coding DNA: TGCGCCAGCAGCTCGGGACAGGGCCATTTCGAGACCCAGTACTTC. The encoded protein is CASSSGQGHFETQYF.

This clone occurred a few times. V gene TRBV6-6 combines with J gene TRBJ1-5; D call uncertain. V was clipped by 3 bases and J by 9 bases, with 9 bases between them. This CDR3 is 12 amino acids long. Germline V gene sequence: CDR1 MNHNY, CDR2 SVGAGI (reference sequence). CDR3 bases: TGTGCCAGCAGTTATCCGTCGATGCCCCAGCATTTT. Its protein product is CASSYPSMPQHF.